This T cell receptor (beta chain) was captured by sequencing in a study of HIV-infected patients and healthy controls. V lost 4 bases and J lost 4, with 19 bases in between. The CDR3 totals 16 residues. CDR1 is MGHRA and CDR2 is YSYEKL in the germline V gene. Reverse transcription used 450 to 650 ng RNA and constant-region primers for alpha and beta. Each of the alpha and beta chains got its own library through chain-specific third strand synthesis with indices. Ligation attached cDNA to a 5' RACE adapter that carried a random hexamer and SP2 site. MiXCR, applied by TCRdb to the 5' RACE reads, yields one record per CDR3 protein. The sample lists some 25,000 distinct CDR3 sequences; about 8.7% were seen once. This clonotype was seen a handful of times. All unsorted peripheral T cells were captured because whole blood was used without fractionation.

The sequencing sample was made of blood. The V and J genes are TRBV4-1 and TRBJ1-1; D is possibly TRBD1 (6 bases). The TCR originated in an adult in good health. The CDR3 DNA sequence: TGCGCCAGCAGCCCACGAAGGGGGTCGAGCGGCACTGAAGCTTTCTTT. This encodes CASSPRRGSSGTEAFF.